This T cell receptor beta chain was sequenced during a study of cytomegalovirus exposure and HLA in healthy donors. Study-wide results and caveats: The tendency of first-cohort TCR clusters to co-occur in the roughly 120 validation repertoires was the finding of a later analysis.

Details on this clone: The antigen remains unidentified.

Assay used: immunoSEQ multiplex PCR; TCRdb lists only in-frame clones, some missing. The profile covers about 340,000 clones, with 86% appearing a single time and 0.84% taken by the ten largest. The CDR3 spans 15 residues. V lost 3 bases and J lost 0, with 12 bases in between. Germline V gene lookup returns CDR1 LNHDA and CDR2 SQIVND (reference sequence). The TCR originated in a woman aged 18-30 years in good health and CMV-seronegative. The V gene is TRBV19, the J gene TRBJ2-7; a possible D gene is TRBD2 (7 bases). Sequencing was performed on PBMCs. The DNA for the CDR3 is TGTGCCAGTAGTATGAGGGCGGGGGCCTCCTACGAGCAGTACTTC. This gives the protein CASSMRAGASYEQYF. The full variable domain, completed using reference TRBV19 and TRBJ2-7, is DGGITQSPKYLFRKEGQNVTLSCEQNLNHDAMYWYRQDPGQGLRLIYYSQIVNDFQKGDIAEGYSVSREKKESFPLTVTSAQKNPTAFYLCASSMRAGASYEQYFGPGTRLTVT.